These 25 T cell receptor beta chains were sequenced from one sample in a study of T-cell reconstitution after alpha-beta-depleted transplantation in children. Unique molecular identifiers were incorporated when the TCRbeta library was constructed. TCRdb processed the PCR reads anew with MiXCR; each CDR3 protein has one entry. The table includes a few hundred thousand distinct CDR3 sequences, about a quarter detected once. The specimen comprised PBMCs, sampled before TCRalphabeta/CD19-depleted stem cell transplant. These TCRs come from a boy under two years old with Wiskott-Aldrich syndrome, due to receive a stem cell transplant.

The chain links TRBV4-2 to TRBJ2-3; TRBD2 agrees at 7 bases. The CDR3 runs 16 residues. V was pared by 0 bases and J by 1 base, with 4 bases of the junction left unmatched. The germline CDR1 and CDR2 sequences are LGHNA and YNFKEQ. CDR3 protein: CASSQEITSGTDTQYF. DNA for the CDR3: TGTGCCAGCAGCCAAGAGATCACTAGCGGCACAGATACGCAGTATTTT.

The chain joins TRBV10-3 to TRBJ2-7; tentative D call: TRBD2 (6 bases). The CDR3 length is 14 residues. Germline CDR1 ENHRY, CDR2 SYGVKD. Trimming removed 1 base at V and 2 bases at J, with 9 bases between. The DNA of the CDR3 is TGTGCCATCAGTGAGTATGGGGAGGCCTACGAGCAGTACTTC. Amino acid sequence: CAISEYGEAYEQYF.

This clonotype was found a few times. The chain joins TRBV6-1 to TRBJ2-7; 7 bases are shared with TRBD1. J lost 0 bases, V lost 8 bases, and 10 bases had no gene match. The germline V gene encodes CDR1 MNHNS and CDR2 SASEGT. The CDR3 contains 15 residues. The CDR3 protein is CASDLFRGISYEQYF. The CDR3 DNA is TGTGCCAGCGATCTCTTCAGGGGGATCTCCTACGAGCAGTACTTC.

V gene TRBV10-3 combines with J gene TRBJ2-7, with a tentative D call TRBD1 (5 bases). V was trimmed by 5 bases and J by 4 bases, leaving 12 bases between them. The CDR3 contains 13 residues. Germline CDR1 and CDR2: ENHRY and SYGVKD. This CDR3 reads CAISIAGKYEQYF. As DNA, the CDR3 is TGTGCCATCAGTATCGCAGGGAAGTACGAGCAGTACTTC.

The rearrangement links TRBV11-2 to TRBJ1-3; no clear D. The CDR3 runs 12 residues. CDR1 is SGHAT, CDR2 FQNNGV, per germline. The ends were cut back, 2 bases at V and 5 bases at J, with 4 bases in the middle. CDR3 nucleotide sequence: TGTGCCAGCAGCTTAAACCGAAACACCATATATTTT. Its protein product is CASSLNRNTIYF. The whole variable domain, remainder taken from reference TRBV11-2 and TRBJ1-3, is EAGVAQSPRYKIIEKRQSVAFWCNPISGHATLYWYQQILGQGPKLLIQFQNNGVVDDSQLPKDRFSAERLKGVDSTLKIQPAKLEDSAVYLCASSLNRNTIYFGEGSWLTVV.

This clonotype was detected only a few times. In DNA, the CDR3 is TGTGCCAGCACCTATATAGCTAACTATGGCTACACCTTC. Amino acids: CASTYIANYGYTF. This chain links TRBV6-1 with TRBJ1-2; D call uncertain. The germline CDR1 and CDR2 sequences are MNHNS and SASEGT. V was trimmed by 7 bases and J by 0 bases, leaving 9 bases between them. This CDR3 is built from 13 residues.

The chain carries TRBV12-3 or TRBV12-4 and TRBJ1-5; TRBD1 matches 10 bases. CDR3 length: 15 residues. V gave up 3 bases and J gave up 6 bases; unmatched junction bases: 5. This chain's CDR3 is CASSLDRGRRQPQHF. In DNA, the CDR3 is TGTGCCAGCAGTTTGGACAGGGGGAGACGTCAGCCCCAGCATTTT.

This chain joins TRBV5-1 and TRBJ2-7; TRBD1 or TRBD2 may be the D gene (5 bases each). CDR3 length equals 14 residues. The germline gives CDR1 SGHRS, CDR2 YFSETQ. Trimming removed 4 bases from V and 2 bases from J, with 13 bases in between. This CDR3 is CASSPKGRPYEQYF. The CDR3 nucleotides are TGCGCCAGCAGCCCCAAGGGACGCCCCTACGAGCAGTACTTC.

The sample holds a few counts of this clonotype. The gene calls are TRBV20-1 and TRBJ2-2, with a weak D call TRBD2 (6 bases). Trimming shortened V by 3 bases and J by 0 bases, and 23 bases separated the two germline ends. There are 19 residues in the CDR3. In germline, CDR1 is DFQATT, CDR2 SNEGSKA (reference sequence). The CDR3 here is CSARAFGDSDNSNTGELFF. CDR3 in DNA: TGCAGTGCTAGGGCATTCGGGGACTCAGATAATTCGAACACCGGGGAGCTGTTTTTT.

This clonotype was counted a few times. The rearrangement uses TRBV20-1 and TRBJ2-7; D is uncertain. The V and J ends lost 4 bases and 0 bases respectively, with 16 bases between them. The length of the CDR3 is 15 residues. Germline V CDR1 and CDR2: DFQATT, SNEGSKA (reference sequence). In DNA, the CDR3 is TGCAGTGCTATAGAGACCAGGACGGTCTCCTACGAGCAGTACTTC. Translating it yields CSAIETRTVSYEQYF.

In nucleotides, the CDR3 is TGCGCCAGCAGCTTGCAACAGGGAGACCAGCCCCAGCATTTT. Translating it yields CASSLQQGDQPQHF. This chain uses TRBV5-1 with TRBJ1-5; D is possibly TRBD1 (6 bases). Germline CDR1 and CDR2: SGHRS and YFSETQ. V shed 1 base and J shed 7 bases, with 12 bases lying between them. This CDR3 is 14 amino acids long.

This chain uses TRBV28 with TRBJ1-3; no clear D. The CDR3 extends over 13 amino acids. V dropped 1 base and J dropped 3 bases, with 4 bases sitting between them. Germline V gene lookup returns CDR1 MDHEN and CDR2 SYDVKM. This chain's CDR3 is CASSLSVGNTIYF. CDR3 nucleotide sequence: TGTGCCAGCAGTTTATCAGTTGGAAACACCATATATTTT.

This clonotype appeared a few times. The CDR3 region has the DNA TGTGCCAGCAGTTTAGGTCTTCCTGACGGTCAGTTCTTC. Residues: CASSLGLPDGQFF. This chain uses TRBV12-3 or TRBV12-4 with TRBJ2-1; unclear D gene. The germline V and J ends were trimmed by 1 base and 13 bases, with 14 bases remaining between them. The CDR3 totals 13 residues.

This chain links TRBV7-9 with TRBJ1-2, with a possible D match to TRBD1 (6 bases). The germline V and J ends were trimmed by 4 bases and 7 bases, with 16 bases remaining between them. CDR1 is SEHNR and CDR2 is FQNEAQ in the germline V gene (reference sequence). The CDR3 is 14 residues long. CDR3 sequence reads: CASSYREIFGGYTF. CDR3 nucleotide sequence: TGTGCCAGCAGCTACAGGGAGATCTTCGGTGGCTACACCTTC.

This chain connects TRBV30 to TRBJ2-1; tentatively, D is TRBD1 or TRBD2 (5 bases each). CDR1 and CDR2 (germline): GTSNPN, SVGIG (reference sequence). The CDR3 has 14 residues. Trimming removed 5 bases from V and 4 bases from J, with 15 bases in between. The chain's CDR3 is CAWGPGTFYNEQFF. CDR3 in DNA: TGTGCCTGGGGACCCGGGACCTTTTACAATGAGCAGTTCTTC.

The rearrangement joins TRBV7-2 to TRBJ2-1; 10 bases fit TRBD1. Germline CDR1 is SGHTA and CDR2 is FQGNSA. The CDR3 runs 12 residues. The J segment lost 15 bases and the V segment lost 5 bases, leaving 7 bases of the junction unmatched. CDR3: CASSRSGTGAFF. The CDR3 bases are TGTGCCAGCAGCCGTAGTGGGACAGGGGCGTTCTTC.

The chain carries TRBV24-1 and TRBJ1-2; possible D gene TRBD1, 5 bases. Per germline, CDR1 KGHDR and CDR2 SFDVKD. The CDR3 loop spans 14 amino acids. V was cut by 6 bases and J by 2 bases, with 12 bases left in between. CDR3 sequence (DNA): TGTGCCACCAGTCCCAGGGATCCCAACTATGGCTACACCTTC. It codes for CATSPRDPNYGYTF.

Written as DNA, the CDR3 is TGCGCCAGCAGCTACTTTACTAGCGGGAACACCGGGGAGCTGTTTTTT. It is translated as CASSYFTSGNTGELFF. The chain couples TRBV5-1 to TRBJ2-2, with TRBD2 identical over 8 bases. The CDR3 sequence is 16 residues long. The germline CDR1 and CDR2 sequences are SGHRS and YFSETQ. With V trimmed by 3 bases and J by 1 base, 5 bases remained unmatched.

This clonotype was seen only a few times. This chain links TRBV20-1 with TRBJ2-7, with 12 bases aligning to TRBD2. Trimming removed 6 bases from V and 2 bases from J; junction bases left unmatched: 20. This CDR3 spans 19 amino acids. CDR1 is DFQATT, CDR2 SNEGSKA, per germline (reference sequence). The CDR3 DNA reads TGCAGTGCCAGCCTACATTGGGGTCTAGCGGGAGGGCACCCCTACGAGCAGTACTTC. This translates into CSASLHWGLAGGHPYEQYF.

The rearrangement links TRBV11-2 to TRBJ2-1, with unresolved D. Germline values: CDR1 SGHAT, CDR2 FQNNGV. V gave up 1 base and J gave up 9 bases, with 10 bases separating them. CDR3 length: 13 amino acids. The CDR3 nucleotides are TGTGCCAGCAGCTTAGGGTGGGTCTCTGAGCAGTTCTTC. Translation: CASSLGWVSEQFF.

The chain links TRBV3-1 to TRBJ2-1; 10 bases match TRBD2. CDR1 is LGHDT, CDR2 YNNKEL, per germline (reference sequence). Germline trimming cut 2 bases from V and 15 bases from J; bases unmatched to any gene: 16. The length of the CDR3 is 16 residues. CDR3 nucleotides: TGTGCCAGCAGCCAATTTCCGAGACTAGCGGGTAGTAGGCGGTTCTTC. It yields the protein CASSQFPRLAGSRRFF.

The genes are TRBV20-1 and TRBJ2-3; 10 bases match TRBD2. The CDR3 contains 14 residues. The germline CDR1 and CDR2 sequences are DFQATT and SNEGSKA (reference sequence). V was clipped by 3 bases and J by 4 bases; unmatched bases: 4. The CDR3 loop is CSASLAGEADTQYF. The CDR3 nucleotides are TGCAGTGCTAGCCTAGCGGGAGAGGCAGATACGCAGTATTTT.

The gene calls are TRBV12-3 or TRBV12-4 and TRBJ1-4; possible D gene TRBD1, 5 bases. V was cut by 5 bases and J by 10 bases, with 11 bases left in between. The CDR3 is 12 residues long. CDR3 loop: CASSESQGKLFF. Here the CDR3 DNA reads TGTGCCAGCAGTGAATCTCAGGGAAAACTGTTTTTT.

CDR3 bases: TGTGCCAGCAGTTTAGGAGGACTAGCGGAGTCTTGGCGTTTGGAGCAGTACTTC. Its translation: CASSLGGLAESWRLEQYF. The chain has TRBV28 and TRBJ2-7, with 10 bases matching TRBD2. Germline trimming cut 2 bases from V and 7 bases from J; bases unmatched to any gene: 17. The CDR3 covers 18 residues. CDR1 and CDR2 from the germline V gene are MDHEN and SYDVKM.

Only a few counts were recorded for this clonotype. An end of the junction does not agree with germline; a read error may underlie this. This rearrangement joins TRBV24-1 to TRBJ2-5; TRBD2 aligns across 8 bases. Looked up from germline, CDR1 is KGHDR and CDR2 is SFDVKD. The CDR3 is 15 residues long. Written as DNA, the CDR3 is TGTTCCACCAGTGATGCGAGCGGGAGTGGCGAGACCCAGTACTTC. Translated: CSTSDASGSGETQYF.